One and the same sample provided the 12 T cell receptor beta chains below, sequenced in a study of vaccination effects on CD4 cells after COVID-19. This table comes from immunoSEQ multiplex PCR, and its TCRdb copy is limited to in-frame clones, with some not included. The sample shows about 73,000 clones, around 69% of them seen only once. It was after 10 days of culture that CD4+ T cells were isolated. All study participants received two doses of BNT162b2 or mRNA-1273 vaccine. These receptors' antigens are unknown. Sequenced here: CD4+ T cells from PBMCs cultured without peptide, sampled after COVID-19 vaccination. The receptors shown here come from a human donor who received a COVID-19 vaccine.

The rearrangement links TRBV24-1 to TRBJ1-5; D may be TRBD1 (6 bases). There are 16 residues in the CDR3. Germline V CDR1 and CDR2: KGHDR, SFDVKD. Trimming cost V 2 bases and J 2 bases, with 12 bases left between them. The CDR3 region has the DNA TGTGCCACCAGTGATTCAACAGGGTTCGGCAATCAGCCCCAGCATTTT. Its protein product is CATSDSTGFGNQPQHF.

This sequence joins TRBV14 and TRBJ1-2, with a possible D match to TRBD1 (6 bases). The V and J ends lost 2 bases and 7 bases respectively, with 14 bases between them. CDR1 and CDR2 from the germline V gene are SGHDN and FVKESK. The CDR3 contains 14 residues. The DNA for the CDR3 is TGTGCCAGCAGCCAACGGGGGCGCTTTGCTGGCTACACCTTC. The encoded protein is CASSQRGRFAGYTF.

This clone was counted a few times. The chain couples TRBV5-1 to TRBJ1-2, with TRBD1 matching over 8 bases. This CDR3 is built from 16 residues. The V gene's germline CDR1 is SGHRS and CDR2 YFSETQ. V dropped 0 bases and J dropped 4; count of bases not matched to a gene: 8. The CDR3 sequence is CASSLALTGVTYGYTF. The CDR3 nucleotides are TGCGCCAGCAGCTTGGCCCTGACAGGGGTTACCTATGGCTACACCTTC.

V gene TRBV10-1 combines with J gene TRBJ2-3; D tentatively reads TRBD1 or TRBD2 (5 bases each). Germline loops: CDR1 WNHNN, CDR2 SYGVQD (reference sequence). The CDR3 runs 15 residues. V was trimmed by 2 bases and J by 4 bases, leaving 13 bases between them. CDR3 DNA: TGCGCCAGCAGTGAGGGGGGTATCAGGGCAGATACGCAGTATTTT. This gives the protein CASSEGGIRADTQYF.

The gene calls are TRBV25-1 and TRBJ2-1, with 13 bases aligning to TRBD2. This CDR3 has 13 amino acids. Trimming at V came to 8 bases and at J to 5 bases, leaving 0 bases not matched to a gene. Germline V gene data show CDR1 as MGHDK and CDR2 as SYGVNS. CDR3 bases: TGTGCCAGCGGACTAGCGGGGGACAATGAGCAGTTCTTC. As protein: CASGLAGDNEQFF.

This chain uses TRBV29-1 with TRBJ2-5; no definite D call. Trimming shortened V by 0 bases and J by 5 bases, and 7 bases separated the two germline ends. This CDR3 comprises 12 residues. CDR1 and CDR2 from the germline V gene are SQVTM and ANQGSEA. The CDR3 DNA reads as TGCAGCGTTGAAGAGGCGGAGGAGACCCAGTACTTC. This translates into CSVEEAEETQYF.

This chain connects TRBV19 to TRBJ2-7; 9 bases agree with TRBD1. CDR1 LNHDA and CDR2 SQIVND come from the germline V gene (reference sequence). The CDR3 is made up of 13 amino acids. Unmatched junction bases numbered 3, after V lost 4 bases and J lost 5 bases. For the CDR3, the DNA is TGTGCCAGTAGTAGGGACAGGGACGACGAGCAGTACGTC. As protein: CASSRDRDDEQYV.

J is TRBJ2-7 and V is TRBV6-1, with a tentative D call TRBD1 (7 bases). Germline V gene sequence: CDR1 MNHNS, CDR2 SASEGT. V lost 0 bases, J lost 6 bases, and 18 bases lay in between. This CDR3 contains 16 residues. CDR3 nucleotide sequence: TGTGCCAGCAGTGAAGCCGGCGGGACAGTCGCCACCGAGCAGTACGTC. This translates into CASSEAGGTVATEQYV.

The V call is TRBV5-6, the J call TRBJ1-5; TRBD1 agrees at 11 bases. Germline V gene lookup returns CDR1 SGHDT and CDR2 YYEEEE. The V and J ends lost 2 bases and 1 base, in that order; junction bases with no gene match: 11. This CDR3 spans 19 amino acids. Here the CDR3 DNA reads TGTGCCAGCAGCTTTAAATTCGGGACAGGGGGTATGAGCAATCAGCCCCAGCATTTT. The encoded protein is CASSFKFGTGGMSNQPQHF. Combining the CDR3 with reference TRBV5-6 and TRBJ1-5 gives the whole variable domain DAGVTQSPTHLIKTRGQQVTLRCSPKSGHDTVSWYQQALGQGPQFIFQYYEEEERQRGNFPDRFSGHQFPNYSSELNVNALLLGDSALYLCASSFKFGTGGMSNQPQHFGDGTRLSIL.

This clone has just one count. This rearrangement joins TRBV18 to TRBJ1-5; no clear D. V gave up 3 bases and J gave up 7 bases, with 10 bases separating them. CDR1 and CDR2 (germline): KGHSH, LQKENI. The CDR3 contains 13 residues. The CDR3: CASSPVTGQPQHF. In nucleotides, the CDR3 is TGTGCCAGCTCACCCGTGACTGGCCAGCCCCAGCATTTT.

V is TRBV19 and J is TRBJ1-2; D is ambiguous. Germline V CDR1 and CDR2: LNHDA, SQIVND (reference sequence). This CDR3 is built from 12 residues. The V end lost 3 bases, the J end lost 6 bases, and 8 bases lay between the germline ends. The CDR3 coding sequence is TGTGCCAGTAGTATCAAGGGTCATGGCTACACCTTC. Its translation is CASSIKGHGYTF.

This chain connects TRBV5-5 to TRBJ1-2; 8 bases agree with TRBD1. V shed 0 bases and J 8 bases; nucleotides not matched to a gene: 9. CDR1 is SGHKS and CDR2 is YYEKEE in the germline V gene (reference sequence). The CDR3 has 15 amino acids. Here the CDR3 DNA reads TGTGCCAGCAGCTTGGGAATGGACAGGGCTAGGGGCTACACCTTC. This gives the protein CASSLGMDRARGYTF.